The 7 T cell receptor beta chains below come from one sample, sequenced in a study of graft-versus-host responses after intestinal transplantation. Assay used: immunoSEQ multiplex PCR; TCRdb lists only in-frame clones, some missing. In the table there are over 60,000 clones, over 85% of which are singletons. The material was bone marrow, obtained around 720 days after intestinal transplantation. The receptor source for this set is a human patient who received an intestinal transplant, so some T cells may come from the graft donor.

The chain uses TRBV29-1 and TRBJ2-1; 10 bases agree with TRBD2. With V trimmed by 0 bases and J by 1 base, 3 bases remained unmatched. Germline V gives CDR1 SQVTM, CDR2 ANQGSEA. CDR3 length: 16 residues. The CDR3 DNA follows: TGCAGCGTTGAAGAGGCTAGCGGGAGTTCCTACAATGAGCAGTTCTTC. Translating gives CSVEEASGSSYNEQFF.

V gene TRBV6-1 combines with J gene TRBJ2-6; D is uncertain. Germline V CDR1 and CDR2: MNHNS, SASEGT. The V end was cut by 6 bases, the J end by 4 bases, with 10 bases between. This CDR3 is built from 14 residues. The CDR3 DNA is TGTGCCAGCAGCCCGACCCGGGGGGCCAACGTCCTGACTTTC. It is translated as CASSPTRGANVLTF.

The rearrangement uses TRBV25-1 and TRBJ2-7, with TRBD2 matching 9 bases. The CDR3 loop spans 16 amino acids. CDR1 and CDR2 (germline): MGHDK, SYGVNS. V shed 5 bases, J shed 4 bases, and the junction held 12 bases outside the gene matches. CDR3 sequence (DNA): TGTGCCAGCAGTCCTTCTAGCGGGGCTTACGTTTACGAGCAGTACTTC. Its translation: CASSPSSGAYVYEQYF.

As DNA, the CDR3 is TGCGCCAGCAGCCAAGAGAGGGGGGAGTTGACTAGCGGCACCTACGAGCAGTACTTC. It specifies CASSQERGELTSGTYEQYF. The V and J genes are TRBV4-1 and TRBJ2-7, with 9 bases lining up with TRBD2. The V gene's germline CDR1 is MGHRA and CDR2 YSYEKL. CDR3 length: 19 amino acids. The V gene end was trimmed by 0 bases and the J gene end by 2 bases; junction bases not matched to a gene: 14.

This chain links TRBV12-5 with TRBJ2-7; 14 bases align to TRBD2. Trimming took 0 bases from V and 1 from J; bases not matched to a gene: 8. The CDR3 covers 19 residues. Germline loops: CDR1 LGHNT, CDR2 FRNRAP. CDR3: CASGLVQGTSGGKSYEQYF. DNA for the CDR3: TGTGCTAGTGGTTTGGTACAGGGGACTAGCGGGGGTAAGTCCTACGAGCAGTACTTC.

The rearrangement uses TRBV18 and TRBJ2-7, with 9 bases lining up with TRBD1. The CDR3 covers 11 residues. Germline V CDR1 and CDR2: KGHSH, LQKENI. V gave up 6 bases and J gave up 6 bases; unmatched junction bases: 0. The CDR3 is CASSTGGEQYF. In DNA, the CDR3 is TGTGCCAGCTCGACAGGGGGCGAGCAGTACTTC.

The chain links TRBV6-1 to TRBJ1-1; a possible D gene is TRBD1 (6 bases). Per germline, CDR1 MNHNS and CDR2 SASEGT. The CDR3 runs 13 residues. Between the trimmed V and J ends, which lost 6 bases and 5 bases, there was a span of 13 bases. The chain's CDR3 is CASRVRGMTEAFF. The CDR3 DNA reads as TGTGCCAGCAGGGTCAGGGGAATGACTGAAGCTTTCTTT.